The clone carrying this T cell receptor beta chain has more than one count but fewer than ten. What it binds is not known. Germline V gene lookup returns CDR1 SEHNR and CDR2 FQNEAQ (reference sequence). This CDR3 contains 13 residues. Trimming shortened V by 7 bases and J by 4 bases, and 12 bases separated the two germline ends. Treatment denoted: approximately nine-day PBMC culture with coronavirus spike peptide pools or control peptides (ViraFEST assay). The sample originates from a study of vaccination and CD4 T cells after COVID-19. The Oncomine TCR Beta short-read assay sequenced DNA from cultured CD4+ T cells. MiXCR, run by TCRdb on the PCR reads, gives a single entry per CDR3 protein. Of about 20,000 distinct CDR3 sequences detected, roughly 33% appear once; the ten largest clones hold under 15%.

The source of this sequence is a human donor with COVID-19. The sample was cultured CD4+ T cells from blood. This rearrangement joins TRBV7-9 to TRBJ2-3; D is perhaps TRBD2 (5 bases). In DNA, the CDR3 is TGTGCCAGCACATCCTTCGGGGCAGATACGCAGTATTTT. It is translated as CASTSFGADTQYF.